This TCR beta chain appears in the sequencing data of a study of beta chain features in type 1 diabetes. A remark on this clone: Its antigen is undetermined.

Germline V gene lookup returns CDR1 MDHEN and CDR2 SYDVKM. With 0 bases clipped from V and 2 bases from J, the junction kept 4 bases outside the gene matches. This CDR3 region has 16 residues. Every bit of the isolated RNA underwent reverse transcription, so sequencing read expressed TCRB transcripts. Produced via immunoSEQ multiplex PCR; TCRdb's table is partial and in-frame only. The table has approximately 17,000 clones, about three quarters seen once. Study results and caveats: Shortening that was moderate but significant affected the TCRB CDR3s of Type 1 diabetes patients in all four CD4+ subsets. Amplification by PCR could prefer shorter templates, with the same effect in patients and controls. Within patients, naive, central memory and Treg TCRB repertoires seemed more similar than within healthy donors. Type 1 diabetes patients had VDJ junctions that carried fewer insertions and more deletions.

The chain carries TRBV28 and TRBJ2-5; the match to TRBD1 covers 9 bases. What was sequenced was stem cell memory CD4+ T cells from blood. The clonotype was recovered from a man younger than 40 with type 1 diabetes. CDR3 DNA: TGTGCCAGCAGTTTATGGGACAGGGGTTTACAAGAGACCCAGTACTTC. Translating it yields CASSLWDRGLQETQYF.